The TCR beta chain described here comes from a study of OX40 agonist ivuxolimab in advanced cancers. Turning to the study itself: The dose of intravenous ivuxolimab that patients received every 2 weeks ranged from 0.01 to 10 mg/kg. Treatment received earlier with anti-PD-1, anti-PD-L1 or anti-CTLA-4 agents was allowed, and around 36% had some.

This table comes from immunoSEQ multiplex PCR, and its TCRdb copy is limited to in-frame clones, with some not included. The profile shows 85,000 to 100,000 clones, around 90% of them singletons. Germline assignment: CDR1 SGHDT and CDR2 YYEEEE. The CDR3 contains 13 residues. V lost 3 bases to trimming and J lost 6 bases; unmatched junction nucleotides: 6. The rearrangement joins TRBV5-6 to TRBJ2-7; TRBD2 matches 7 bases. This clonotype was sampled from an adult with an advanced solid tumor such as melanoma, head and neck, liver or kidney cancer. The material sequenced was CD4+ or CD8+ T cells sorted from blood, taken in a trial of the OX40 agonist ivuxolimab. The CDR3 DNA follows: TGTGCCAGCAGCTGGACCGGGACTACCGAGCAGTACTTC. Residues: CASSWTGTTEQYF.